The T cell receptor (beta chain) under discussion was sequenced for a study of T cells in Graves' hyperthyroidism and ophthalmopathy. This CDR3 spans 14 amino acids. V gave up 4 bases and J gave up 5 bases; unmatched junction bases: 4. Germline CDR1 ENHRY, CDR2 SYGVKD. This clonotype was detected ten times or more. Researchers took RNA transcripts and amplified the TCR beta CDR3 regions from them. Using the HTBI primer set, a first-round RT-PCR was run on the TCR CDR3. TCRdb re-called the multiplex PCR reads through MiXCR, storing one row per CDR3 protein. The sample includes a few hundred thousand distinct CDR3 sequences, 46% seen only once; the top ten take roughly 7.7%. The hyperthyroidism patients had all been newly diagnosed, and their disease duration was under 2 months. Their ages ranged from 18 to 65 years. Researchers barred patients who had uncontrolled infection, other autoimmune disease, pregnancy or lactation.

The sequence was collected from a woman under 30 with Graves' hyperthyroidism. Sequencing was performed on peripheral blood or thyroid tissue (not recorded which). This chain uses TRBV10-3 with TRBJ2-5, with 10 bases lining up with TRBD1. The CDR3, as DNA: TGTGCCATCAGTGGGGGACAGGGGCCGGAGACCCAGTACTTC. This translates into CAISGGQGPETQYF.